The 13 T cell receptor beta chains below were found in one sample sequenced in a study of CD8+CD57+ T cells in acquired aplastic anemia. TCR beta VDJ and CDR3 profiling used genomic DNA as template. TCRdb processed the reads anew with MiXCR; each CDR3 protein has one entry. The sample records under 350,000 distinct CDR3 sequences, about 50% being singletons. Patients included in sequencing had previously demonstrated CD8+CD57+ cell expansion by flow cytometry. The sequenced sample was sorted CD4+, CD8+, or CD8+CD57+ T cells (not recorded which) from PBMCs. Every receptor here comes from a human donor with aplastic anemia.

The chain is built from TRBV14 and TRBJ2-5; 8 bases match TRBD2. The CDR3 extends over 15 amino acids. J lost 4 bases, V lost 5 bases, and 9 bases had no gene match. Germline V gene sequence: CDR1 SGHDN, CDR2 FVKESK. The CDR3 reads CASSIVAGGGETQYF. CDR3 DNA: TGTGCCAGCAGCATTGTAGCCGGGGGGGGAGAGACCCAGTACTTC.

Comment on this clonotype: One end of the junction varies from germline; a read error may be responsible. The chain recombines TRBV5-1 with TRBJ1-1; D is unclear. The germline V gene has CDR1 SGHRS and CDR2 YFSETQ. This CDR3 spans 15 amino acids. CDR3 residues: CASSGEKFRNSEAFF. The CDR3 DNA is TGCGCCAGCAGCGGTGAGAAGTTTAGGAACTCTGAAGCTTTCTTT. The full variable domain, its missing parts supplied by reference TRBV5-1 and TRBJ1-1, is KAGVTQTPRYLIKTRGQQVTLSCSPISGHRSVSWYQQTPGQGLQFLFEYFSETQRNKGNFPGRFSGRQFSNSRSEMNVSTLELGDSALYLCASSGEKFRNSEAFFGQGTRLTVV.

The chain uses TRBV19 and TRBJ2-1; D call uncertain. Trimming stripped 8 bases from V and 8 bases from J, with 16 bases between. The CDR3 is 13 residues long. The V gene's germline CDR1 is LNHDA and CDR2 SQIVND (reference sequence). The CDR3 protein is CASQSTLFHEQFF. CDR3 sequence (DNA): TGTGCCAGTCAGTCAACCCTGTTTCATGAGCAGTTCTTC. The variable domain in full, completed from reference TRBV19 and TRBJ2-1, reads DGGITQSPKYLFRKEGQNVTLSCEQNLNHDAMYWYRQDPGQGLRLIYYSQIVNDFQKGDIAEGYSVSREKKESFPLTVTSAQKNPTAFYLCASQSTLFHEQFFGPGTRLTVL.

The chain links TRBV14 to TRBJ2-1; TRBD2 matches at 9 bases. The CDR3 has 17 residues. V was clipped by 5 bases and J by 0 bases; unmatched bases: 8. Germline CDR1 SGHDN, CDR2 FVKESK. Here the CDR3 reads CASSIDRAGGSYNEQFF. The CDR3, as DNA: TGTGCCAGCAGCATAGACAGAGCGGGAGGCTCCTACAATGAGCAGTTCTTC.

CDR3 loop: CASSVAGFDTEAFF. The CDR3 region has the DNA TGTGCCAGCAGCGTAGCAGGGTTTGACACTGAAGCTTTCTTT. This chain links TRBV9 with TRBJ1-1; maybe TRBD1 (5 bases). Germline V gives CDR1 SGDLS, CDR2 YYNGEE. V was trimmed by 0 bases and J by 3 bases, leaving 9 bases between them. The CDR3 extends over 14 amino acids.

The CDR3 sequence is CASRAPRIQYF. The CDR3 DNA sequence: TGTGCCAGCAGGGCCCCAAGAATCCAGTACTTC. The gene calls are TRBV2 and TRBJ2-7; D is unresolved. This CDR3 region has 11 residues. The V gene's germline CDR1 is SNHLY and CDR2 FYNNEI. V was shortened by 6 bases and J by 10 bases, with 13 bases between the two germline ends.

Only a few counts were recorded for this clonotype. V is TRBV7-6 and J is TRBJ2-1; 7 positions agree with TRBD1. The V segment lost 4 bases and the J segment 9 bases; nucleotides outside the gene matches: 6. The CDR3 contains 13 residues. Germline V gives CDR1 SGHVS, CDR2 FNYEAQ. The CDR3 spells CASSWATGTEQFF. In nucleotides, the CDR3 is TGTGCCAGCAGCTGGGCGACAGGGACTGAGCAGTTCTTC.

The chain recombines TRBV2 with TRBJ1-2, with 8 bases lining up with TRBD1. Germline lookup yields CDR1 SNHLY and CDR2 FYNNEI. V gave up 6 bases and J gave up 4 bases; unmatched junction bases: 7. This CDR3 spans 14 amino acids. Here the CDR3 DNA reads TGTGCCAGCAGCGAACAGGGGGGGGTCTATGGCTACACCTTC. Translating gives CASSEQGGVYGYTF.

This clonotype was seen many times. The chain employs TRBV5-1 and TRBJ2-3; 8 nucleotides line up with TRBD1. The V segment lost 1 base and the J segment 1 base; nucleotides outside the gene matches: 8. Germline CDR1 is SGHRS and CDR2 is YFSETQ. The CDR3 runs to 17 residues. The CDR3 bases are TGCGCCAGCAGCTTGAGGAGGACAGGGTATGGCACAGATACGCAGTATTTT. It translates to CASSLRRTGYGTDTQYF.

The chain uses TRBV7-9 and TRBJ2-1, with D unclear. Germline CDR1 reads SEHNR; CDR2 reads FQNEAQ (reference sequence). CDR3 length: 15 residues. V was clipped by 7 bases and J by 3 bases, with 16 bases between them. The CDR3 sequence: CASIRIPDHYNEQFF. In DNA form, the CDR3 reads TGTGCCAGCATCCGCATCCCAGACCACTACAATGAGCAGTTCTTC.

The V call is TRBV2, the J call TRBJ1-2, with D possibly matching TRBD1 (5 bases). Trimming took off 6 bases at V and 5 bases at J, with 19 bases between the two ends. Per germline, CDR1 SNHLY and CDR2 FYNNEI. The CDR3 sequence is 15 residues long. CDR3 coding DNA: TGTGCCAGCAGCGCCGGGGACCCCGGCCAATATGGCTACACCTTC. This sequence encodes CASSAGDPGQYGYTF.

The table lists this clonotype with a count of one. The chain is built from TRBV15 and TRBJ1-2; 7 nucleotides agree with TRBD1. The CDR3 runs 15 residues. CDR1 LNHNV and CDR2 YYDKDF come from the germline V gene (reference sequence). The J segment lost 0 bases and the V segment lost 5 bases, leaving 6 bases of the junction unmatched. CDR3 residues: CATSPDRSTNYGYTF. The CDR3 nucleotides read TGTGCCACCAGCCCGGACAGGAGCACTAACTATGGCTACACCTTC.

This clonotype has just a few counts. V is TRBV5-4 and J is TRBJ1-6; D is unclear. V was cut by 2 bases and J by 5 bases, with 8 bases left in between. Germline V gene lookup returns CDR1 SGHNT and CDR2 YYREEE (reference sequence). This CDR3 contains 14 residues. CDR3 sequence (DNA): TGTGCCAGCAGCTTTGGATGGAATAATTCACCCCTCCACTTT. Its protein is CASSFGWNNSPLHF.